This T cell receptor beta chain is from a study of blood T cell repertoires in COVID-19 (dated by TCRdb to the early 2020s). With respect to the entire study: The collaborator samples originated in the United States, Italy and Spain and spanned the acute and convalescent phases of COVID-19. The prospective study material was composed of cDNA or gDNA derived from T cells, B-cell-depleted T cells, or PBMCs. The dataset comprised deeply sampled blood TCRbeta repertoires from subjects exposed to, actively infected with, or recovered from COVID-19. The repertoires were released in a freely available public database intended as a resource for research on the immune response to SARS-CoV-2. The samples were drawn from two sources: the first 160 participants of the ongoing ImmuneRACE study, and 950 to 1,500 subjects contributed by 6 global collaborators. The sample metadata nearly always contained a de-identified subject ID, COVID-19 status, age in years and sex. Where available, HLA class I and class II types were taken from metadata supplied by the sample provider and were not determined by assay-based typing.

Participants in the prospective study were aged about 18 to 90 years, lived in about two dozen United States geographic areas, and enrolled through a virtual design. In the prospective study, participants were assigned to cohorts based on the clinical history participants reported in a screening survey and a study questionnaire. Recovered participants in ImmuneRACE Cohort 3 were defined by two consecutive negative NP/OP PCR tests, clearance by a healthcare professional, or resolution of symptoms. Mobile phlebotomists in the prospective study collected whole blood, serum and a nasopharyngeal or oropharyngeal swab from every participant. Over a roughly 2-month period, participants in the prospective study had the option of providing additional blood draws and questionnaires. Before DNA extraction, prospective study blood samples were shipped either frozen or at room temperature. V and J are truncated by 3 bases and 4 bases respectively, leaving an intervening sequence of 4 bases. From its cysteine to its phenylalanine, the CDR3 spans 11 amino acids. The only DNA kept is the CDR3, 33 bases in frame from the first base. For CDR1 and CDR2, the germline V gene lists WSHSY and SAAADI.

The research as a whole found: The amount of clinical and demographic metadata varied by source and participant and was provided uncurated.

TCRbeta CDR3 regions were amplified from genomic DNA by means of the immunoSEQ Assay, a bias-controlled multiplex PCR. The source study handled its data this way. Nucleated cell counts per sample were estimated from amplification of reference gene primers within the assay. To quantify the absolute abundance of each unique TCRbeta CDR3 rearrangement, sequence reads were collapsed and filtered. For each sample, productive Simpson clonality was calculated by taking the square root of Simpson's diversity index across productive rearrangements. Imported from immuneACCESS, the table was reduced by TCRdb to in-frame sequences with V and J called. These copies leave out some clones; in studies compared against another copy, an unresolved V gene accounts for under half, and the cause of the remainder is not known. V, J and clone size are those of that table, while D and trimming were read from the DNA. The sample has some 300,000 clones on record, about 88% of them singletons. Jointly, the top ten make up more than 0.8% of the sample.

With regard to this clone: Its cognate antigen has yet to be identified. No much larger clone exists at a distance of one base, and base qualities are not known.

The sequence was collected from a woman aged 30 to 39 who had recovered from COVID-19. The chain links TRBV10-2 with TRBJ2-7, with no reliable assignment of the D segment. Sequences were obtained from PBMCs or T cells enriched from blood (not recorded which). The CDR3 protein sequence reads: CASSDMYEQYF. The DNA is TGCGCCAGCAGTGACATGTACGAGCAGTACTTC.